These 22 T cell receptor beta chains were all obtained from the same sample, sequenced in a study of CD8 T cell repertoires and HIV-1 epitope variants. Clones were sequenced by immunoSEQ multiplex PCR, and TCRdb holds only the in-frame ones, with some missing. This table holds under 5,500 clones, approximately 62% found once. The antigens for these receptors are not known. Source material: cultured CD8+ T cells derived from PBMCs. Receptors originate from a male donor with HIV.

V usage is TRBV28 and J usage is TRBJ2-7; 11 bases match TRBD2. The germline V gene encodes CDR1 MDHEN and CDR2 SYDVKM. The CDR3 is 17 residues long. V dropped 6 bases and J dropped 0; count of bases not matched to a gene: 10. CDR3 bases: TGTGCCAGCAGCCCCATCTCTACTAGCGGGAGCTCCTACGAGCAGTACTTC. This codes for CASSPISTSGSSYEQYF.

The gene calls are TRBV9 and TRBJ2-5, with TRBD1 identical over 8 bases. The CDR3 has 15 residues. With V trimmed by 0 bases and J by 5 bases, 6 bases remained unmatched. Germline CDR1 SGDLS, CDR2 YYNGEE. In DNA form, the CDR3 reads TGTGCCAGCAGCGTAGGGCAGGGGGCGTGGGAGACCCAGTACTTC. This codes for CASSVGQGAWETQYF.

The chain combines TRBV5-8 with TRBJ1-1; D unclear. Deletions cut 2 bases from V and 1 base from J, with 6 bases between. Germline V lookup: CDR1 SGHTS, CDR2 YDEGEE. The CDR3 covers 13 residues. For the CDR3, the DNA is TGTGCCAGCAGCTTTATCAGGAACACTGAAGCTTTCTTT. Its translation is CASSFIRNTEAFF. Using reference TRBV5-8 and TRBJ1-1 for the parts outside the CDR3, the full variable domain is EAGVTQSPTHLIKTRGQQATLRCSPISGHTSVYWYQQALGLGLQFLLWYDEGEERNRGNFPPRFSGRQFPNYSSELNVNALELEDSALYLCASSFIRNTEAFFGQGTRLTVV.

The V and J genes are TRBV28 and TRBJ2-3, with D possibly being TRBD2 (6 bases). Germline values: CDR1 MDHEN, CDR2 SYDVKM. CDR3 length: 17 residues. Trimming removed 3 bases at V and 6 bases at J, with 22 bases between. The chain's CDR3 is CASSFVGGGVDGDTQYF. The CDR3 DNA reads as TGTGCCAGCAGTTTCGTGGGAGGTGGAGTTGATGGGGATACGCAGTATTTT. Drawing the rest from reference TRBV28 and TRBJ2-3, the complete variable domain is DVKVTQSSRYLVKRTGEKVFLECVQDMDHENMFWYRQDPGLGLRLIYFSYDVKMKEKGDIPEGYSVSREKKERFSLILESASTNQTSMYLCASSFVGGGVDGDTQYFGPGTRLTVL.

V gene TRBV9 combines with J gene TRBJ2-1; 13 positions match TRBD2. Looked up from germline, CDR1 is SGDLS and CDR2 is YYNGEE. The CDR3 has 15 residues. The trim removed 4 bases at V and 10 bases at J, leaving 8 bases unmatched. The CDR3 loop is CASSPWTSGGREQFF. CDR3 nucleotide sequence: TGTGCCAGCAGCCCCTGGACTAGCGGGGGCCGGGAGCAGTTCTTC.

This clone was detected only a few times. This chain links TRBV4-2 with TRBJ1-5; D is unresolved. V lost 5 bases and J lost 0, with 14 bases in between. The CDR3 contains 16 residues. Germline CDR1 is LGHNA and CDR2 is YNFKEQ. The CDR3 DNA reads TGTGCCAGCAGCTATGAAGCAGTAGGTAGCAATCAGCCCCAGCATTTT. Protein product: CASSYEAVGSNQPQHF.

Relative to its sample, this clone is large (0.1 to 1%). The CDR3 is CATSRDRAPNTEAFF. CDR3 nucleotides: TGTGCCACCAGCAGAGATAGGGCGCCAAACACTGAAGCTTTCTTT. The chain couples TRBV15 to TRBJ1-1; D unresolved. The CDR3 consists of 15 residues. The V and J ends lost 0 bases and 2 bases respectively, with 10 bases between them. CDR1 LNHNV and CDR2 YYDKDF come from the germline V gene (reference sequence).

Here the CDR3 reads CASMSGQGFDEQYF. CDR3 sequence (DNA): TGTGCCAGCATGTCGGGACAGGGGTTCGACGAGCAGTACTTC. The V and J genes are TRBV2 and TRBJ2-7, with 10 bases that match TRBD1. CDR1 SNHLY and CDR2 FYNNEI come from the germline V gene. The CDR3 extends over 14 amino acids. V trimming: 7 bases; J trimming: 5 bases; junction bases outside the gene matches: 8.

The gene calls are TRBV28 and TRBJ1-1; D uncertain. Germline CDR1 reads MDHEN; CDR2 reads SYDVKM. V lost 10 bases, J lost 5 bases, and 20 bases lay in between. This CDR3 contains 14 residues. The CDR3 is CAISPWDPKTEAFF. CDR3 nucleotide sequence: TGTGCCATCAGCCCCTGGGATCCCAAAACTGAAGCTTTCTTT. Complete variable domain (other parts from reference TRBV28 and TRBJ1-1): DVKVTQSSRYLVKRTGEKVFLECVQDMDHENMFWYRQDPGLGLRLIYFSYDVKMKEKGDIPEGYSVSREKKERFSLILESASTNQTSMYLCAISPWDPKTEAFFGQGTRLTVV.

By share, this clone counts as medium-sized. The chain recombines TRBV4-3 with TRBJ2-5, with no clear D. CDR1 and CDR2 from the germline V gene are LGHNA and YSLEER. The CDR3 totals 13 residues. With 5 bases removed from V and 5 bases from J, the gap between germline ends came to 12 bases. In DNA, the CDR3 is TGCGCCAGCAGCTCCCTTCTCACGGAGACCCAGTACTTC. Protein sequence: CASSSLLTETQYF.

This chain links TRBV4-2 with TRBJ1-5; perhaps TRBD1 as D (6 bases). Germline V gene sequence: CDR1 LGHNA, CDR2 YNFKEQ. V was pared by 5 bases and J by 7 bases, with 15 bases between. The CDR3 consists of 14 residues. CDR3 in amino acids: CASSFRGGRQPQHF. In DNA form, the CDR3 reads TGTGCCAGCAGCTTTAGGGGGGGGCGGCAGCCCCAGCATTTT.

The V call is TRBV5-1, the J call TRBJ1-1; D is ambiguous. Germline loops: CDR1 SGHRS, CDR2 YFSETQ. This CDR3 is built from 11 residues. Deletions cut 4 bases from V and 0 bases from J, with 1 base between. As DNA, the CDR3 is TGCGCCAGCAGCCTGAACACTGAAGCTTTCTTT. It translates to CASSLNTEAFF. Full variable domain (missing parts from reference TRBV5-1 and TRBJ1-1): KAGVTQTPRYLIKTRGQQVTLSCSPISGHRSVSWYQQTPGQGLQFLFEYFSETQRNKGNFPGRFSGRQFSNSRSEMNVSTLELGDSALYLCASSLNTEAFFGQGTRLTVV.

This clone has only a few counts. This chain links TRBV2 with TRBJ1-1, with D hard to call. CDR1 is SNHLY, CDR2 FYNNEI, per germline. V lost 4 bases and J lost 8, with 11 bases in between. CDR3 length equals 12 residues. CDR3 loop: CASSGLHPEAFF. CDR3 nucleotide sequence: TGTGCCAGCAGTGGGCTACACCCCGAAGCTTTCTTT.

The V call is TRBV7-2, the J call TRBJ2-7; D is perhaps TRBD1 (6 bases). Germline V gene sequence: CDR1 SGHTA, CDR2 FQGNSA. The V end lost 5 bases, the J end lost 2 bases, and 10 bases lay between the germline ends. The CDR3 is 13 amino acids. CDR3 region: CASSVRQAYEQYF. In DNA form, the CDR3 reads TGTGCCAGCAGCGTTCGACAGGCCTACGAGCAGTACTTC. The complete variable domain, with remaining parts taken from reference TRBV7-2 and TRBJ2-7, reads GAGVSQSPSNKVTEKGKDVELRCDPISGHTALYWYRQSLGQGLEFLIYFQGNSAPDKSGLPSDRFSAERTGGSVSTLTIQRTQQEDSAVYLCASSVRQAYEQYFGPGTRLTVT.

The chain joins TRBV28 to TRBJ2-3; the D is unclear. The ends were cut back, 5 bases at V and 2 bases at J, with 11 bases in the middle. The CDR3 sequence is 14 residues long. The germline V gene has CDR1 MDHEN and CDR2 SYDVKM. The CDR3 bases are TGTGCCAGCAGTGCCGCCAGGTTCACAGATACGCAGTATTTT. It encodes CASSAARFTDTQYF. The variable domain in full, with the rest retrieved from reference TRBV28 and TRBJ2-3, is DVKVTQSSRYLVKRTGEKVFLECVQDMDHENMFWYRQDPGLGLRLIYFSYDVKMKEKGDIPEGYSVSREKKERFSLILESASTNQTSMYLCASSAARFTDTQYFGPGTRLTVL.

The chain's CDR3 is CASSPRQGNSPLHF. For the CDR3, the DNA is TGTGCCAGCAGCCCCCGGCAGGGTAATTCACCCCTCCACTTT. The J gene is TRBJ1-6, the V gene TRBV7-9, with D perhaps matching TRBD1 (5 bases). The V and J ends lost 5 bases and 6 bases respectively, with 11 bases between them. The CDR3 has 14 amino acids. CDR1 is SEHNR, CDR2 FQNEAQ, per germline (reference sequence).

The J gene is TRBJ1-1, the V gene TRBV13; D remains ambiguous. Germline V lookup: CDR1 PRHDT, CDR2 FYEKMQ (reference sequence). V lost 1 base and J 3 bases, leaving 15 bases between the germline ends. This CDR3 has 16 residues. This CDR3 is CASSLAAEEYDTEAFF. The DNA for the CDR3 is TGTGCCAGCAGCTTAGCAGCAGAAGAGTATGACACTGAAGCTTTCTTT.

This clone turned up a few times. V gene TRBV28 combines with J gene TRBJ2-7; the match to TRBD1 covers 11 bases. From germline, CDR1 is MDHEN and CDR2 SYDVKM. There are 15 residues in the CDR3. V lost 6 bases and J lost 2; bases outside the gene matches: 6. CDR3: CASRGTGGRTYEQYF. The CDR3 DNA reads TGTGCCAGCAGGGGGACAGGGGGAAGAACCTACGAGCAGTACTTC. Filled out from reference TRBV28 and TRBJ2-7, the complete variable domain reads DVKVTQSSRYLVKRTGEKVFLECVQDMDHENMFWYRQDPGLGLRLIYFSYDVKMKEKGDIPEGYSVSREKKERFSLILESASTNQTSMYLCASRGTGGRTYEQYFGPGTRLTVT.

This clone was seen a single time. The gene calls are TRBV19 and TRBJ1-5, with D unresolved. Trimming removed 1 base from V and 4 bases from J, with 14 bases in between. From germline, CDR1 is LNHDA and CDR2 SQIVND (reference sequence). This CDR3 contains 16 residues. The CDR3 coding sequence is TGTGCCAGTAGTATAGGAAGGGTTCCGGGTAATCAGCCCCAGCATTTT. This codes for CASSIGRVPGNQPQHF.

This chain uses TRBV28 with TRBJ1-2; TRBD1 matches at 7 bases. CDR1 and CDR2 (germline): MDHEN, SYDVKM. V lost 5 bases and J lost 6; bases outside the gene matches: 18. The CDR3 covers 17 residues. CDR3 DNA sequence: TGTGCCAGCAGTCCCCGACAGGGAGGGCGTAGGGTGCATGGCTACACCTTC. It codes for CASSPRQGGRRVHGYTF.

The chain couples TRBV25-1 to TRBJ2-2; tentatively, D is TRBD2 (6 bases). The CDR3 sequence is 16 residues long. Trimming left V 2 bases short and J 1 base short, with 11 bases between. CDR1 is MGHDK and CDR2 is SYGVNS in the germline V gene. CDR3 bases: TGTGCCAGCAGTGAAGTGGGACTGCAGAACACCGGGGAGCTGTTTTTT. Translating gives CASSEVGLQNTGELFF.

This clone was detected only a few times. This chain joins TRBV28 and TRBJ1-4; TRBD1 matches at 10 bases. The CDR3 has 14 amino acids. Germline V gene sequence: CDR1 MDHEN, CDR2 SYDVKM. After removal of 6 bases from V and 6 bases from J, the junction contained 4 bases not matched to a gene. CDR3 bases: TGTGCCAGCAGGCCCGGGACAGGGGATGAAAAACTGTTTTTT. Its translation: CASRPGTGDEKLFF.